This record covers a single TCR beta chain. V was cut by 1 base and J by 0 bases, with 12 bases left in between. Germline V gene lookup returns CDR1 SGHRS and CDR2 YFSETQ. This CDR3 spans 16 amino acids. This sample was included in a study of shared clonotypes between healthy human individuals. TCRdb's copy holds only in-frame clones and misses some; the assay was immunoSEQ multiplex PCR. The sample consists of about 1 million clones, about 80% of them appearing once. The TCR originated in a man between 18 and 29 years old in good health. The rearrangement links TRBV5-1 to TRBJ2-3; D is unclear. The source material was memory CD4+ T cells sorted from blood. Subset meaning: CD45RA-negative fraction. In nucleotides, the CDR3 is TGCGCCAGCAGCTTGTCCGCCGGAGTTAGCACAGATACGCAGTATTTT. Protein: CASSLSAGVSTDTQYF.